This T cell receptor beta chain was recovered during a study of cytomegalovirus exposure and HLA in healthy donors. For the study at large: The 95 to 150 validation repertoires and the 650 to 850 first-cohort repertoires shared a platform, a later analysis reported. Study-wide results and limits: Most TCRs appeared rarely, but some public TCRs recurred in many donors. In vitro experiments confirmed that three CMV-associated chains were specific for CMV antigens. There were about 160 TCR beta chains listed as cytomegalovirus-associated.

The protocol was immunoSEQ multiplex PCR, while the TCRdb copy is restricted to in-frame clones and leaves out a portion. Seen here are about 310,000 clones, 88% observed once, and the top ten hold around 0.96%. V was pared by 7 bases and J by 0 bases, with 19 bases of the junction left unmatched. The CDR3 totals 18 residues. Germline V gives CDR1 SQVTM, CDR2 ANQGSEA. Note on this clone: Antigen unknown.

This TCR was sampled from a man aged 25 to 40 in good health and CMV-seronegative. Sequencing used PBMCs. The chain is built from TRBV29-1 and TRBJ1-1; TRBD1 agrees at 8 bases. CDR3 protein: CSARGLQVSEPLNTEAFF. The CDR3 DNA reads TGCAGCGCCAGGGGGCTTCAAGTCTCCGAACCTTTGAACACTGAAGCTTTCTTT.